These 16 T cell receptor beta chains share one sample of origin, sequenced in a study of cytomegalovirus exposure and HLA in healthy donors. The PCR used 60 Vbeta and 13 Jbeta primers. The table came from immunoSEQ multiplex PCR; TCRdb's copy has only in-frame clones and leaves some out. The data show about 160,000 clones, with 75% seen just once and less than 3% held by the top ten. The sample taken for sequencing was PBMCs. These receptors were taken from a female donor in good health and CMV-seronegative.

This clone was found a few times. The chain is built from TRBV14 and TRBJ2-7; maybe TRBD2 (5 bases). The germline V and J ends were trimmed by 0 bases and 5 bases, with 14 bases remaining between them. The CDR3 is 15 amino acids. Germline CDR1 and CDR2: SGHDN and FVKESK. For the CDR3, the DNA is TGTGCCAGCAGCCAAGATATCGTGAGGGTCCACGAGCAGTACTTC. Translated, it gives CASSQDIVRVHEQYF.

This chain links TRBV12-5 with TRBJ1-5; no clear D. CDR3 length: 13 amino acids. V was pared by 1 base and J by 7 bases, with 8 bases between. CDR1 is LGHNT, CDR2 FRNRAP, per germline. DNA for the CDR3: TGTGCTAGTGGTTTGGGGCTCAGGCAGCCCCAGCATTTT. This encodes CASGLGLRQPQHF.

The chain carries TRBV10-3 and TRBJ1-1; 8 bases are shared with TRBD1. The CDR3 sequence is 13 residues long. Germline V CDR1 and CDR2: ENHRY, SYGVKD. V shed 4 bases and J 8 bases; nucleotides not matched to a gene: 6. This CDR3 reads CAISGTGQGEAFF. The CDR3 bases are TGTGCCATCAGTGGCACCGGACAGGGAGAAGCTTTCTTT.

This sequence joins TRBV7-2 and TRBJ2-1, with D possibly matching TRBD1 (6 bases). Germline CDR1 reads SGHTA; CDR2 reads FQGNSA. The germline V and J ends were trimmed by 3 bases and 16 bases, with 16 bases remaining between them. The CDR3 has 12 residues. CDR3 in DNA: TGTGCCAGCAGCTTTTTGACAGGTCCCCATTTCTTC. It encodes CASSFLTGPHFF. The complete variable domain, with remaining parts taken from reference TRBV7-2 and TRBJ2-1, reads GAGVSQSPSNKVTEKGKDVELRCDPISGHTALYWYRQSLGQGLEFLIYFQGNSAPDKSGLPSDRFSAERTGGSVSTLTIQRTQQEDSAVYLCASSFLTGPHFFGPGTRLTVL.

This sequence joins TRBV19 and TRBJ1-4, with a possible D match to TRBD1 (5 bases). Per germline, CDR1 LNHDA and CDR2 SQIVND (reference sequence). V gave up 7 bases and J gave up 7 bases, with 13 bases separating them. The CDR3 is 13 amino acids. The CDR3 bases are TGTGCCAGTAACCCAGGGCTGTTTGAAAAACTGTTTTTT. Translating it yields CASNPGLFEKLFF.

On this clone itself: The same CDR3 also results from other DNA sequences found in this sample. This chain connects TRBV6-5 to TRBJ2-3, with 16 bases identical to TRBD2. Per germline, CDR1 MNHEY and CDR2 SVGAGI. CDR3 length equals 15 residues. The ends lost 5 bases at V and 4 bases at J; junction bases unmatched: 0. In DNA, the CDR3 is TGTGCCAGCAGTGGGACTAGCGGGGGGGCAGATACGCAGTATTTT. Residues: CASSGTSGGADTQYF.

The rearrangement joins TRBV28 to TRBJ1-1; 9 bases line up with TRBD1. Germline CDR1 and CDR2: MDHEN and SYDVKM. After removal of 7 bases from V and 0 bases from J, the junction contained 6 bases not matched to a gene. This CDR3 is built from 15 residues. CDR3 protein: CASNVNRGLNTEAFF. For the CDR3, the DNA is TGTGCCAGCAACGTAAACAGGGGGCTGAACACTGAAGCTTTCTTT.

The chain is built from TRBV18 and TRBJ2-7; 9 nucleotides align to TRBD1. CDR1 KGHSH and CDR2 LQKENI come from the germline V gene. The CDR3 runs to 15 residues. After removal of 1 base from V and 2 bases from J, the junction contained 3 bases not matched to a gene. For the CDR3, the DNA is TGTGCCAGCTCACCACAGGGACAGGGTCCCTACGAGCAGTACTTC. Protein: CASSPQGQGPYEQYF.

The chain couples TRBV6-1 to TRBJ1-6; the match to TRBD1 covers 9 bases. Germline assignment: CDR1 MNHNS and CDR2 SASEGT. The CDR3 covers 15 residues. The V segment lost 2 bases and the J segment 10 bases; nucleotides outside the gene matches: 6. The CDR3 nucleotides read TGTGCCAGCAGTGAACCGGGACAGGGAGGGTCACCCCTCCACTTT. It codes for CASSEPGQGGSPLHF.

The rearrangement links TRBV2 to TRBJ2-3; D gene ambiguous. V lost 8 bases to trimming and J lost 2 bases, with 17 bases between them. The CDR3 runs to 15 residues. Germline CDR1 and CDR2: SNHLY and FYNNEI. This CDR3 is CASDTRKDPTDTQYF. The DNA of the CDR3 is TGTGCCAGCGATACGAGGAAGGATCCCACAGATACGCAGTATTTT. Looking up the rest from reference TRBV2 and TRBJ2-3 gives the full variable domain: EPEVTQTPSHQVTQMGQEVILRCVPISNHLYFYWYRQILGQKVEFLVSFYNNEISEKSEIFDDQFSVERPDGSNFTLKIRSTKLEDSAMYFCASDTRKDPTDTQYFGPGTRLTVL.

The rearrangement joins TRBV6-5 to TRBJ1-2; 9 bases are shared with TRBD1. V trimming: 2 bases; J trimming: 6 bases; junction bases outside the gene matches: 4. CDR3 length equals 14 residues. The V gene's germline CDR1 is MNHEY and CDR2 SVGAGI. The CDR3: CASSYGTGRNGYTF. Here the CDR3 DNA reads TGTGCCAGCAGTTACGGGACAGGGAGAAATGGCTACACCTTC.

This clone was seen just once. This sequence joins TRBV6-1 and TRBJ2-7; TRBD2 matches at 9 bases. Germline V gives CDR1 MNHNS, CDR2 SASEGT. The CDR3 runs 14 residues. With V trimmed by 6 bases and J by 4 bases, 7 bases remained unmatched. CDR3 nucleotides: TGTGCCAGCAGCGGCGCCGCGGGAGGGTACGAGCAGTACTTC. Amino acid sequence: CASSGAAGGYEQYF.

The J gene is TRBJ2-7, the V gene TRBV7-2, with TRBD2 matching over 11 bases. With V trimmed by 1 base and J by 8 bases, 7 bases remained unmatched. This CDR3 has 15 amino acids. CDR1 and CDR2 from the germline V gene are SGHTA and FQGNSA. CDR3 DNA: TGTGCCAGCAGCTTAGGAGGGGGGACTAGCGGTAAGCAGTACTTC. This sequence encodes CASSLGGGTSGKQYF.

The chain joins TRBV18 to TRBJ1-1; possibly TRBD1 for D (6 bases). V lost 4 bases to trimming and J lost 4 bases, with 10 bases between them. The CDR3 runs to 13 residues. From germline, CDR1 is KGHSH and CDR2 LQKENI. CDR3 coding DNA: TGTGCCAGCTCACTCGACAGGACCACTGAAGCTTTCTTT. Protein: CASSLDRTTEAFF.

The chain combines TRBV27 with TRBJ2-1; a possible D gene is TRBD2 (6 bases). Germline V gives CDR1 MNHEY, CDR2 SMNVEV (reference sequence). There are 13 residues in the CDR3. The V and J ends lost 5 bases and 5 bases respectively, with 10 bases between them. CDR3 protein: CASSKGLDNEQFF. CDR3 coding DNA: TGTGCCAGCAGTAAGGGACTCGACAATGAGCAGTTCTTC.

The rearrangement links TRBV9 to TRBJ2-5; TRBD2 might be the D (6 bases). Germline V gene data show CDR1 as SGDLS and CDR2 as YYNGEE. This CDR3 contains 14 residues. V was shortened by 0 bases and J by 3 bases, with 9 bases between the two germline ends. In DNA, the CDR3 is TGTGCCAGCAGCGTAGTTGCGGGGAAAGAGACCCAGTACTTC. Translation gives CASSVVAGKETQYF.